This T cell receptor beta chain was observed in a study of T cells in Graves' hyperthyroidism and ophthalmopathy. About the study: The blood sample was taken at first diagnosis, before treatment began.

Thyroid ultrasound, orbital computed tomography, clinical symptoms, and serum thyroxine and TRAb underpinned diagnoses. RNA transcripts were the template for amplifying TCR beta CDR3 regions. RT-PCR in the first round (using the HTBI primer set) targeted the TCR CDR3. TCRdb called the multiplex PCR reads again in MiXCR, with one record for every CDR3 protein. Here the sample spans 400,000 or so distinct CDR3 sequences, over 12% being singletons. This TCR was sampled from a man between 50 and 59 years old with Graves' ophthalmopathy. Sequenced input: blood.

CDR3 coding DNA: TGTGCCAGCAGTGGCCCCCGGACAGGGCGATTGGACGAGCAGTACTTC. It is translated as CASSGPRTGRLDEQYF. The chain has TRBV2 and TRBJ2-7; 8 bases map to TRBD1. The germline V gene has CDR1 SNHLY and CDR2 FYNNEI. This CDR3 has 16 residues. The V segment lost 4 bases and the J segment 5 bases; nucleotides outside the gene matches: 13.